This passage covers 9 T cell receptor beta chains from one sample sequenced in a study of blood T cell repertoires in COVID-19. TCRdb's copy holds only in-frame clones and misses some; the assay was immunoSEQ multiplex PCR. The sample consists of about 190,000 clones, roughly 80% of them appearing once. Sequenced sample: peripheral blood. The receptor source for this set is a middle-aged man who had recovered from COVID-19.

V gene TRBV25-1 combines with J gene TRBJ2-1; 9 positions match TRBD2. Germline V gene sequence: CDR1 MGHDK, CDR2 SYGVNS. V lost 8 bases and J lost 10; bases outside the gene matches: 12. This CDR3 region has 14 residues. The CDR3 sequence: CASGPGLASPEQFF. The CDR3 DNA reads TGTGCCAGCGGCCCGGGACTAGCTTCACCGGAGCAGTTCTTC.

V is TRBV30 and J is TRBJ2-3; the match to TRBD1 covers 8 bases. The CDR3 has 18 residues. Germline-derived CDR1 and CDR2 are GTSNPN and SVGIG (reference sequence). Trimming took 0 bases from V and 0 from J; bases not matched to a gene: 11. CDR3 region: CAWSVFTGGPSSTDTQYF. The CDR3 DNA sequence: TGTGCCTGGAGTGTCTTTACAGGGGGACCATCTAGCACAGATACGCAGTATTTT.

This clone was detected once. V gene TRBV4-1 combines with J gene TRBJ1-6; D might be TRBD1 (6 bases). Germline values: CDR1 MGHRA, CDR2 YSYEKL. The ends were cut back, 0 bases at V and 11 bases at J, with 17 bases in the middle. The CDR3 runs to 16 residues. The CDR3 loop is CASSQELTGPPTPLHF. The CDR3 region has the DNA TGCGCCAGCAGCCAAGAGTTAACAGGGCCTCCGACACCCCTCCACTTT.

The chain couples TRBV6-5 to TRBJ2-3; no reliable D call. Germline V gives CDR1 MNHEY, CDR2 SVGAGI. V was cut by 2 bases and J by 1 base, with 7 bases left in between. The CDR3 is made up of 14 amino acids. CDR3 protein: CASSYIAGTDTQYF. As DNA, the CDR3 is TGTGCCAGCAGTTACATCGCAGGCACAGATACGCAGTATTTT.

This chain links TRBV28 with TRBJ1-5; D might be TRBD1 (5 bases). The CDR3 spans 15 residues. Trimming removed 6 bases from V and 0 bases from J, with 12 bases in between. Germline values: CDR1 MDHEN, CDR2 SYDVKM. CDR3 in amino acids: CASRPTGYSNQPQHF. The CDR3 DNA follows: TGTGCCAGCAGACCCACAGGATATAGCAATCAGCCCCAGCATTTT.

This rearrangement joins TRBV27 to TRBJ2-6, with D tentatively TRBD1 (6 bases). V gave up 5 bases and J gave up 4 bases, with 12 bases separating them. The CDR3 sequence is 15 residues long. Germline assignment: CDR1 MNHEY and CDR2 SMNVEV (reference sequence). CDR3 in DNA: TGTGCCAGCAGTCCAACAGGGTCCGGGGCCAACGTCCTGACTTTC. This encodes CASSPTGSGANVLTF.

The chain recombines TRBV18 with TRBJ2-3; no definite D call. This CDR3 has 12 amino acids. The V end was cut by 2 bases, the J end by 8 bases, with 8 bases between. From germline, CDR1 is KGHSH and CDR2 LQKENI. DNA of the CDR3: TGTGCCAGCTCACCAATGTCGGGTACGCAGTATTTT. It encodes CASSPMSGTQYF.

In this sample, this clone turned up a few times. This sequence joins TRBV2 and TRBJ2-3; no reliable D call. From germline, CDR1 is SNHLY and CDR2 FYNNEI. V lost 3 bases and J 0 bases, leaving 10 bases between the germline ends. The CDR3 is made up of 15 amino acids. In DNA form, the CDR3 reads TGTGCCAGCAGTGATATAGGAGCGAGCACAGATACGCAGTATTTT. It codes for CASSDIGASTDTQYF.

The count of this clone is one. The chain recombines TRBV15 with TRBJ2-5, with a weak D call TRBD2 (6 bases). The germline V gene has CDR1 LNHNV and CDR2 YYDKDF (reference sequence). The CDR3 is made up of 14 amino acids. Trimming took 4 bases from V and 4 from J, leaving 13 bases between them. Here the CDR3 DNA reads TGTGCCACCAGCACAAAAACTAGCTTAGAGACCCAGTACTTC. This gives the protein CATSTKTSLETQYF.